The sequence of this T cell receptor (beta chain) was determined in a study of identical twins. Only healthy Caucasians were included as donors. The germline CDR1 and CDR2 sequences are ENHRY and SYGVKD. Trimming took 6 bases from V and 4 from J; bases not matched to a gene: 6. The CDR3 is 16 amino acids. Study conclusions and caveats: Beta clonotypes that were abundant in cord blood contained fewer insertions, a pattern absent from memory repertoires. Beta out-of-frame sequences displayed a weaker excess of sharing between twins. Interpretation of the results relied on cross-sectional statistical analysis and not on following the same donors.

TCRdb ran MiXCR on the 5' RACE reads and lists one entry per CDR3 protein. The data hold some 660,000 distinct CDR3 sequences, with over 8.5% observed a single time. With respect to this clonotype: Its antigen is still unknown.

This sample also appeared in a second study, on yellow fever vaccine responses in identical twins.

The chain combines TRBV10-3 with TRBJ2-3; 14 nucleotides match TRBD2. The sequenced material came from PBMCs. The receptor comes from a woman aged 18-29 years in good health. CDR3 protein: CAIREWTSGGSDTQYF. The CDR3 DNA is TGTGCCATCAGAGAATGGACTAGCGGGGGGTCAGATACGCAGTATTTT.